Listed below are T cell receptor beta chains from one sample, sequenced in a study of OX40 agonist ivuxolimab in advanced cancers. The protocol was immunoSEQ multiplex PCR, while the TCRdb copy is restricted to in-frame clones and leaves out a portion. The data contain 35,000 to 50,000 clones, approximately 92% of them singletons. This material consisted of CD4+ or CD8+ T cells sorted from blood, taken in a trial of the OX40 agonist ivuxolimab. The receptor source for this set is an adult with an advanced solid tumor such as melanoma, head and neck, liver or kidney cancer. The conserved cysteine and the conserved F or W are not part of the CDR3 here.

j_call,v_call,cdr3_aa
TRBJ2-7,TRBV7-9,ASSLVGGGLAVGEQY
TRBJ2-7,TRBV5-5,ASSLEAGGYEQY
TRBJ1-4,TRBV9,ASSVSTGEDEKLF
TRBJ2-7,TRBV7-8,ASSRLGYEQY
TRBJ1-3,TRBV5-1,ASSLDRGNTIY
TRBJ1-6,TRBV5-4,ASSLGTGHNSPLH
TRBJ1-6,TRBV4-3,ASSQGEDLGSPLH
TRBJ1-1,TRBV11-1,ASSLFGETEAF
TRBJ2-3,TRBV5-1,ASSLELPSGALSTDTQY
TRBJ2-6,TRBV7-3,ASSFGGAGANVLT
TRBJ1-4,TRBV18,ASSPTGSSNEKLF
TRBJ1-1,TRBV25-1,ASSGWTESEAF
TRBJ2-2,TRBV9,ASSVAGTSGSGELF
TRBJ1-1,TRBV5-1,ASSYGTVNTEAF
TRBJ2-7,TRBV19,ASSSLGQAREYEQY
TRBJ2-1,TRBV19,ASSYKGGGKVNEQF
TRBJ2-6,TRBV30,AWRRTGYGANVLT
TRBJ1-2,TRBV28,ASSLPQDTGGYT
TRBJ2-5,TRBV19,ASSILVGTEETQY
TRBJ1-4,TRBV28,ASSTDRGANEKLF
TRBJ1-2,TRBV6-1,ASSEPGRQGYGYT
TRBJ2-7,TRBV7-9,ASSLAGTGFSYEQY
TRBJ2-2,TRBV4-2,ASSQDLLGTGELF
TRBJ1-5,TRBV19,ASSIAFNQPQH
TRBJ2-7,TRBV2,ASSEARVGGFTYEQY
TRBJ1-1,TRBV6-1,ASSERVTEAF
TRBJ2-7,TRBV28,ASSSPPTGVYEQY
TRBJ1-2,TRBV28,ASSRARAYGYT
TRBJ2-1,TRBV10-1,ASSEASSYNEQF
TRBJ2-5,TRBV7-2,ASSLPLGGRETQY
TRBJ2-7,TRBV28,ASSGGSSLSYEQY
TRBJ2-3,TRBV6-1,ASSVSGGTDTQY
TRBJ2-1,TRBV11-2,ASSLSRQGLYNEQF
TRBJ2-1,TRBV2,ASGTGPNHNEQF
TRBJ1-4,TRBV18,ASSPSQIKEKLF
TRBJ2-1,TRBV10-3,AISDGSLIYNEQF
TRBJ1-1,TRBV21-1,ASSKWGRGTITDTEAF
TRBJ2-1,TRBV5-5,ASSLGQSGFNEQF
TRBJ1-2,TRBV7-3,ASSPHGPGQGVFGYGYT
TRBJ2-1,TRBV5-1,ASSLGLAGVNVGGEQF
TRBJ1-1,TRBV14,ASKSLNTEAF
TRBJ2-1,TRBV28,ASSVISGSSYNEQF
TRBJ2-7,TRBV12-5,ASGPTEVGYEQY
TRBJ2-1,TRBV29-1,SVDRGLVNEQF
TRBJ1-5,TRBV30,AWSEGASMRNQPQH
TRBJ2-2,TRBV7-2,ASSLRQANTGELF
TRBJ1-1,TRBV7-3,ASSQGGLNTEAF
TRBJ1-6,TRBV7-9,ASSLVSGGGSPLH
TRBJ2-7,TRBV28,ASSPRGASTLEQY
TRBJ1-5,TRBV6-1,ASSLTTGQPQH
TRBJ2-5,TRBV5-1,ASSSTSLGEETQY
TRBJ1-6,TRBV5-6,ASSLVQNNSPLH
TRBJ1-6,TRBV7-2,ASSLAGQGQNSPLH
TRBJ1-3,TRBV30,AWSDGTAGNTIY
TRBJ1-4,TRBV6-5,ASTKAGRYNEKLF